The 18 T cell receptor beta chains below come from one sample, sequenced in a study of post-analysis software for immune sequencing data (dated by TCRdb to between 2015 and 2016). The investigation overall reported the following: Patients showed significantly higher frequencies than controls for several TRBV segments, among them TRBV5-6, TRBV5-1 and TRBV20-1.

Libraries were prepared through PCR. Sequencing instrument: Illumina HiSeq 2500. Unique molecular identifiers were incorporated into TCR beta cDNA libraries to reduce PCR and sequencing biases. Clones were called with MiXCR by TCRdb after fastp trimmed the public reads at Q25, and only in-frame beta chains were retained. Rows merge per CDR3 protein into single entries with the most common DNA and genes. Recorded for this sample are approximately 440,000 distinct CDR3 sequences; 40% to 55% of them occurred a single time. The ten largest make up about an eighth of the sample. These receptors' targets are unknown. The sequenced material came from blood. Source of these receptors: a girl aged 10-17 years with multiple sclerosis.

The DNA of the CDR3 is TGTGCCAGCAGTGGGCCTAGCGGGCCTAGAGATACGCAGTATTTT. Amino acid sequence: CASSGPSGPRDTQYF. The V gene is TRBV12-3 or TRBV12-4, the J gene TRBJ2-3, with TRBD2 matching 8 bases. V gave up 5 bases and J gave up 5 bases; unmatched junction bases: 9. The CDR3 extends over 15 amino acids.

This clonotype turned up a few times. The chain uses TRBV4-3 and TRBJ2-1; TRBD2 aligns across 8 bases. After removal of 4 bases from V and 7 bases from J, the junction contained 18 bases not matched to a gene. From germline, CDR1 is LGHNA and CDR2 YSLEER. This CDR3 is 18 amino acids long. The CDR3 DNA is TGCGCCAGCAGCCCGGGACTAGTGGGAGGAGGGGTCTGGAATGAGCAGTTCTTC. Amino acid sequence: CASSPGLVGGGVWNEQFF.

The chain employs TRBV10-3 and TRBJ2-5, with TRBD1 matching 9 bases. The J call is uncertain, as TRBJ2-7 better fits the DNA end. CDR3 size: 13 residues. Germline V CDR1 and CDR2: ENHRY, SYGVKD. CDR3 protein: CAISSGQGYEQYF. The DNA of the CDR3 is TGTGCCATCAGTTCCGGACAGGGGTACGAGCAGTACTTC.

The gene calls are TRBV6-2 or TRBV6-3 and TRBJ2-6, with D unresolved. Trimming removed 8 bases at V and 0 bases at J, with 20 bases between. Looked up from germline, CDR1 is MNHEY and CDR2 is SVGEGT. The CDR3 is made up of 18 amino acids. This CDR3 is CASRISGFLSSGANVLTF. The CDR3 bases are TGTGCCAGCCGAATATCCGGGTTCCTGAGCTCTGGGGCCAACGTCCTGACTTTC.

On this clonotype: With a much larger clone just one base away, this may be a read error. The rearrangement joins TRBV6-5 to TRBJ2-4; 10 positions match TRBD2. Judging by the DNA end, TRBJ2-7 fits better; the J call may be wrong. The CDR3 covers 15 residues. Germline assignment: CDR1 MNHEY and CDR2 SVGAGI. CDR3 sequence reads: CASSCGASGSYEQYF. DNA of the CDR3: TGTGCCAGCAGTTGCGGGGCTAGCGGGAGCTACGAGCAGTACTTC.

This clonotype was recorded a few times. V is TRBV19 and J is TRBJ1-5, with D tentatively TRBD1 (6 bases). Germline loops: CDR1 LNHDA, CDR2 SQIVND (reference sequence). This CDR3 spans 16 amino acids. V lost 3 bases and J lost 6, with 18 bases in between. The CDR3 DNA is TGTGCCAGTAGTATGGCTGGGCAGGGGAATATTCAGCCCCAGCATTTT. This gives the protein CASSMAGQGNIQPQHF.

This clonotype was seen more than once but under ten times. This chain's CDR3 is CSARDRQGSSYEQYF. In nucleotides, the CDR3 is TGCAGTGCTAGAGATCGGCAGGGCAGCTCCTACGAGCAGTACTTC. The rearrangement uses TRBV20-1 and TRBJ2-7; perhaps TRBD1 as D (5 bases). Trimming removed 0 bases at V and 0 bases at J, with 12 bases between. The CDR3 totals 15 residues. Germline CDR1 reads DFQATT; CDR2 reads SNEGSKA (reference sequence).

The chain uses TRBV7-8 and TRBJ1-2, with a weak D call TRBD1 (5 bases). The CDR3 loop spans 14 amino acids. CDR1 and CDR2 (germline): SGHVS, FQNEAQ. The V end was cut by 4 bases, the J end by 2 bases, with 11 bases between. CDR3 amino acids: CASSSRESNYGYTF. DNA for the CDR3: TGTGCCAGCAGCTCCAGGGAGTCGAACTATGGCTACACCTTC. Based on the CDR3 plus reference TRBV7-8 and TRBJ1-2, the full variable domain is GAGVSQSPRYKVAKRGQDVALRCDPISGHVSLFWYQQALGQGPEFLTYFQNEAQLDKSGLPSDRFFAERPEGSVSTLKIQRTQQEDSAVYLCASSSRESNYGYTFGSGTRLTVV.

This clonotype was recorded a few times. This rearrangement joins TRBV5-8 to TRBJ2-1; TRBD1 matches at 7 bases. CDR1 and CDR2 from the germline V gene are SGHTS and YDEGEE. J lost 7 bases, V lost 0 bases, and 4 bases had no gene match. The length of the CDR3 is 14 residues. As DNA, the CDR3 is TGTGCCAGCAGCTTGGGGGACAGTATTAATGAGCAGTTCTTC. Translating it yields CASSLGDSINEQFF.

The chain is built from TRBV28 and TRBJ1-1; 7 nucleotides agree with TRBD1. Germline loops: CDR1 MDHEN, CDR2 SYDVKM. The CDR3 length is 17 residues. With 3 bases clipped from V and 0 bases from J, the junction kept 10 bases outside the gene matches. DNA for the CDR3: TGTGCCAGCAGTTTCCTCGGGACAGCCACTATGAACACTGAAGCTTTCTTT. It yields the protein CASSFLGTATMNTEAFF.

This chain links TRBV20-1 with TRBJ1-1; 8 bases are a match to TRBD1. Germline assignment: CDR1 DFQATT and CDR2 SNEGSKA (reference sequence). J gave up 4 bases and V 5 bases, and 12 bases lay outside the gene matches. This CDR3 is 15 amino acids long. The CDR3 bases are TGCAGTGCTCGGTCGGACAGGGAGGAAGGCACTGAAGCTTTCTTT. Translation: CSARSDREEGTEAFF.

The table lists this clonotype with a few counts. The chain recombines TRBV6-6 with TRBJ2-3, with a tentative D call TRBD1 (6 bases). Germline CDR1 reads MNHNY; CDR2 reads SVGAGI (reference sequence). V lost 6 bases and J lost 0, with 13 bases in between. The CDR3 is made up of 15 amino acids. CDR3 coding DNA: TGTGCCAGCAGAGAGGGACACCGTAGCACAGATACGCAGTATTTT. Amino acids: CASREGHRSTDTQYF.

The chain links TRBV20-1 to TRBJ2-7, with 7 positions matching TRBD2. CDR1 and CDR2 from the germline V gene are DFQATT and SNEGSKA (reference sequence). The CDR3 spans 14 residues. V dropped 7 bases and J dropped 1; count of bases not matched to a gene: 10. CDR3 in amino acids: CSGARASGSYEQYF. Here the CDR3 DNA reads TGCAGTGGAGCGCGGGCTAGCGGTTCCTACGAGCAGTACTTC.

This clonotype has only a few counts. The chain employs TRBV20-1 and TRBJ2-7; D gene unclear. The CDR3 spans 13 residues. The germline V gene has CDR1 DFQATT and CDR2 SNEGSKA (reference sequence). V was trimmed by 0 bases and J by 0 bases, leaving 6 bases between them. The CDR3 spells CSARDVFSYEQYF. The CDR3 region has the DNA TGCAGTGCTAGAGACGTCTTCTCCTACGAGCAGTACTTC.

The chain links TRBV10-3 to TRBJ2-1, with 9 bases identical to TRBD1. After removal of 3 bases from V and 3 bases from J, the junction contained 6 bases not matched to a gene. Per the germline V gene, CDR1 is ENHRY and CDR2 is SYGVKD. The CDR3 has 16 residues. CDR3 DNA: TGTGCCATCAGTGATACTGAGGACAGGGGCTACAATGAGCAGTTCTTC. Translation gives CAISDTEDRGYNEQFF.

The V call is TRBV12-3 or TRBV12-4, the J call TRBJ2-7; D gene uncertain. Trimming removed 3 bases from V and 3 bases from J, with 15 bases in between. The CDR3 has 15 amino acids. The CDR3 is CASSFWAGMLYEQYF. The CDR3 coding sequence is TGTGCCAGCAGTTTCTGGGCAGGAATGCTCTACGAGCAGTACTTC.

This rearrangement joins TRBV6-6 to TRBJ1-6, with D unresolved. Trimming took off 2 bases at V and 6 bases at J, with 5 bases between the two ends. CDR3 length: 13 amino acids. Germline CDR1 reads MNHNY; CDR2 reads SVGAGI (reference sequence). CDR3 DNA: TGTGCCAGCAGTTACGGTAGTAATTCACCCCTCCACTTT. As protein: CASSYGSNSPLHF.

V usage is TRBV4-1 and J usage is TRBJ2-7, with 8 bases aligning to TRBD2. Trimming took 2 bases from V and 7 from J; bases not matched to a gene: 7. Germline V gene lookup returns CDR1 MGHRA and CDR2 YSYEKL. The CDR3 is made up of 14 amino acids. This CDR3 is CASSQSAGDREQYF. Written as DNA, the CDR3 is TGCGCCAGCAGCCAATCAGCGGGAGATCGGGAGCAGTACTTC.